Listed below are T cell receptor beta chains from one sample, sequenced in a study of T cell responses to AZD1222 COVID-19 vaccine. TCRdb's table, derived via immunoSEQ multiplex PCR, lists solely in-frame clones and lacks some. The repertoire includes about 150,000 clones, around 85% of them detected once, and roughly 8% sits in the top ten. Sequencing used peripheral blood, obtained on day 0 of AZD1222 vaccination. These TCRs come from an adult in good health. CDR3s include the opening cysteine and the closing phenylalanine or tryptophan.

v_gene: TRBV18
CDR3aa: CASSQQQGAGMTGELFF

v_gene: TRBV5-1
CDR3aa: CASSLDYEQYF

v_gene: TRBV7-9
CDR3aa: CASSLGTGDAGGYTF

v_gene: TRBV11-2
CDR3aa: CASSPTGGFLETQYF

v_gene: TRBV12-3/TRBV12-4
CDR3aa: CASSLNRATEAFF

v_gene: TRBV7-9
CDR3aa: CASSTKAGSNTEAFF

v_gene: TRBV5-4
CDR3aa: CASSSGTGDYGYTF

v_gene: TRBV6-5
CDR3aa: CASSYLTGANYGYTF

v_gene: TRBV18
CDR3aa: CASSLSQTGYTEAFF

v_gene: TRBV5-1
CDR3aa: CASSLFGGLNTGELFF

v_gene: TRBV10-3
CDR3aa: CAISPQGNYGYTF

v_gene: TRBV29-1
CDR3aa: CSVELGAQGASYGYTF

v_gene: TRBV7-2
CDR3aa: CASSLGPAGGNYEQYF

v_gene: TRBV5-1
CDR3aa: CASSLAFTSAGNTEYF

v_gene: TRBV7-6
CDR3aa: CASSPTGITGANVLTF

v_gene: TRBV19
CDR3aa: CASSINRQAVYEQYF

v_gene: TRBV7-9
CDR3aa: CAGHTTGGRYTEAFF

v_gene: TRBV2
CDR3aa: CASSEDSGSSYEQYF

v_gene: TRBV9
CDR3aa: CASSVGASALHEQFF

v_gene: TRBV19
CDR3aa: CASKRGQEGEAFF

v_gene: TRBV5-5
CDR3aa: CTSSLGFAGGGYEQYF

v_gene: TRBV5-1
CDR3aa: CASNRDATDTQYF

v_gene: TRBV2
CDR3aa: CASSFGQGRGTGELFF

v_gene: TRBV19
CDR3aa: CASSMNGDTGELFF

v_gene: TRBV5-1
CDR3aa: CASSPVGWNYGYTF

v_gene: TRBV18
CDR3aa: CASSPPGGVYGYTF

v_gene: TRBV18
CDR3aa: CASSPLREETQYF

v_gene: TRBV14
CDR3aa: CASSQIDWRGAGANVLTF

v_gene: TRBV18
CDR3aa: CASSPLGTGESNYGYTF

v_gene: TRBV28
CDR3aa: CASSSPIEQFF

v_gene: TRBV14
CDR3aa: CASSRPGGYSYEQYF

v_gene: TRBV27
CDR3aa: CASRGIRQGNEKLFF

v_gene: TRBV10-1
CDR3aa: CASSRSGTYEQYF

v_gene: TRBV30
CDR3aa: CAFTSGQGFYSPLHF

v_gene: TRBV28
CDR3aa: CASSSPTWGGNTIYF

v_gene: TRBV18
CDR3aa: CASSPAGDSGEQYF

v_gene: TRBV6-5
CDR3aa: CASSYNGDTQYF

v_gene: TRBV2
CDR3aa: CASSEGTGNEKLFF

v_gene: TRBV5-8
CDR3aa: CASSPRDRSTEAFF

v_gene: TRBV7-6
CDR3aa: CASSLQGYEQYF

v_gene: TRBV25-1
CDR3aa: CASSENDRYPVGYTF

v_gene: TRBV4-1
CDR3aa: CASSQPNRGGVNYGYTF

v_gene: TRBV19
CDR3aa: CASSADRGTEAFF